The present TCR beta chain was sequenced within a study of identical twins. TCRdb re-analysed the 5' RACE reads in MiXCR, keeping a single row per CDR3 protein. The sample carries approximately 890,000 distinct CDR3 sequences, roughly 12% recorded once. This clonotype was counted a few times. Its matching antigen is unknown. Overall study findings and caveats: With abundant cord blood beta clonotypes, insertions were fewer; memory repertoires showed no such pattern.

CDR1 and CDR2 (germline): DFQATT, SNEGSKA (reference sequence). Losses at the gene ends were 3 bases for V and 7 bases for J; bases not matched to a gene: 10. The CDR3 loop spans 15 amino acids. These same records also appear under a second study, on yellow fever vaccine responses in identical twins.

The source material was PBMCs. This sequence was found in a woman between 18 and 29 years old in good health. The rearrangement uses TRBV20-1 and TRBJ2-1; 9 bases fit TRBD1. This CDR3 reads CSASGRGQGLNEQFF. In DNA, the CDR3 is TGCAGTGCTAGCGGCCGGGGACAGGGTTTGAATGAGCAGTTCTTC.